The present entry profiles one T cell receptor (beta chain) with its context. Researchers ran the PCR with 60 Vbeta and 13 Jbeta primers. TCRdb's table, derived via immunoSEQ multiplex PCR, lists solely in-frame clones and lacks some. The sample contains 150,000 to 200,000 clones, roughly 84% of which appear only once. The data were obtained in a study of cytomegalovirus exposure and HLA in healthy donors. V was cut by 4 bases and J by 2 bases, with 16 bases left in between. CDR1 and CDR2 (germline): SGHKS, YYEKEE (reference sequence). The CDR3 is 15 residues long. This sequence joins TRBV5-5 and TRBJ2-7; D is ambiguous. The TCR was taken from a man under 40 in good health and CMV-seronegative. Material for sequencing was PBMCs. Here the CDR3 DNA reads TGTGCCAGCAGCCCCTATGGTAGTAACCCCTACGAGCAGTACTTC. It specifies CASSPYGSNPYEQYF.